A selection of T cell receptor beta chains follows, all from one sample in a study of OX40 agonist ivuxolimab in advanced cancers. TCRdb's table, derived via immunoSEQ multiplex PCR, lists solely in-frame clones and lacks some. This table has approximately 58,000 clones, roughly 85% appearing once. The sample consisted of CD4+ or CD8+ T cells sorted from blood, taken in a trial of the OX40 agonist ivuxolimab. The receptors here all came from an adult with an advanced solid tumor such as melanoma, head and neck, liver or kidney cancer. The CDR3 runs from the conserved cysteine through the conserved F or W. Fields, in order: clone size, D gene, J gene, V gene, CDR3 protein, CDR3 DNA. The D gene is left open where the match is weak. The size field is filled for only some rows; it gives once, few, many or a size class.

>-|-|TRBJ2-1|TRBV27
CASSWGALSLSYNEQFF
TGTGCCAGCTCATGGGGGGCCTTATCACTGTCCTACAATGAGCAGTTCTTC
>-|TRBD1|TRBJ2-7|TRBV18
CASSPLGQPYEQYF
TGTGCCAGCTCACCACTGGGACAGCCCTACGAGCAGTACTTC
>-|-|TRBJ2-7|TRBV6-5
CASSYGWGEQYF
TGTGCCAGCAGTTACGGTTGGGGCGAGCAGTACTTC
>-|TRBD2|TRBJ2-3|TRBV19
CASSISSGGVISTDTQYF
TGTGCCAGTAGTATATCTAGCGGGGGGGTCATCAGCACAGATACGCAGTATTTT
>few|-|TRBJ2-2|TRBV11-3
CASSLAWGGLNTGELFF
TGTGCCAGCAGCTTAGCTTGGGGGGGCCTTAACACCGGGGAGCTGTTTTTT
>-|TRBD1|TRBJ1-1|TRBV18
CASSPGTGSATEAFF
TGTGCCAGCTCACCAGGGACAGGGAGTGCCACTGAAGCTTTCTTT
>-|-|TRBJ1-3|TRBV2
CATSSSGNTIYF
TGTGCCACCTCGAGCTCTGGAAACACCATATATTTT
>once|-|TRBJ1-1|TRBV10-3
CAISESGRSTEAFF
TGTGCCATCAGTGAGTCGGGGAGGTCCACTGAAGCTTTCTTT
>-|-|TRBJ1-2|TRBV18
CASSPPGRNYGYTF
TGTGCCAGCTCACCACCGGGACGGAACTATGGCTACACCTTC
>-|-|TRBJ1-1|TRBV2
CASNYGPNTEAFF
TGTGCCAGCAATTATGGGCCGAACACTGAAGCTTTCTTT
>-|-|TRBJ2-7|TRBV6-5
CASSYSTGRQYEQYF
TGTGCCAGCAGTTACTCGACGGGACGGCAGTACGAGCAGTACTTC
>-|TRBD1|TRBJ2-3|TRBV5-1
CASSQGTVGTDTQYF
TGCGCCAGCAGCCAGGGGACAGTTGGCACAGATACGCAGTATTTT
>-|TRBD2|TRBJ2-7|TRBV4-1
CASSHNSGRVWEQYF
TGCGCCAGCAGCCATAATAGCGGGAGGGTGTGGGAGCAGTACTTC
>-|-|TRBJ2-3|TRBV27
CASSPYSTDTQYF
TGTGCCAGCAGTCCCTATAGCACAGATACGCAGTATTTT
>-|TRBD1|TRBJ2-1|TRBV28
CASSTVRQGGSYNEQFF
TGTGCCAGCTCTACCGTTCGACAGGGTGGTTCCTACAATGAGCAGTTCTTC
>-|-|TRBJ2-1|TRBV7-2
CASRSTGGYNEQFF
TGTGCCAGCAGGTCGACAGGCGGGTACAATGAGCAGTTCTTC
>-|-|TRBJ1-2|TRBV28
CASSLGTTNYGYTF
TGTGCCAGCAGTTTAGGTACGACTAACTATGGCTACACCTTC
>-|-|TRBJ1-4|TRBV19
CASKERPTNEKLFF
TGTGCCAGTAAAGAGAGACCAACTAATGAAAAACTGTTTTTT
>once|-|TRBJ2-7|TRBV27
CASTLEGLGPYEQYF
TGTGCCAGCACCCTAGAGGGTCTGGGCCCCTACGAGCAGTACTTC
>-|-|TRBJ2-1|TRBV4-1
CASSQEGVSRNEQFF
TGCGCCAGCAGCCAAGAAGGGGTATCGAGAAATGAGCAGTTCTTC
>-|-|TRBJ1-2|TRBV4-1
CASSQAGRGYTF
TGCGCCAGCAGCCAAGCCGGGAGGGGCTACACCTTC
>-|TRBD2|TRBJ2-3|TRBV12-5
CASGRGLAITDTQYF
TGTGCTAGTGGCCGGGGACTAGCAATCACAGATACGCAGTATTTT
>-|TRBD1|TRBJ1-1|TRBV19
CASSTPRDRGNTEAFF
TGTGCCAGTAGTACCCCCCGGGACAGGGGGAACACTGAAGCTTTCTTT
>once|-|TRBJ2-5|TRBV20-1
CSAQLGETQYF
TGCAGTGCGCAGCTAGGGGAGACCCAGTACTTC
>once|-|TRBJ1-4|TRBV6-1
CASRRNEKLFF
TGTGCCAGCAGGCGTAATGAAAAACTGTTTTTT
>-|-|TRBJ1-4|TRBV2
CASKAPGNEKLFF
TGTGCCAGCAAAGCTCCAGGGAATGAAAAACTGTTTTTT
>once|-|TRBJ1-6|TRBV5-6
CASQDGYNSPLHF
TGTGCCAGTCAGGACGGTTATAATTCACCCCTCCACTTT
>-|TRBD2|TRBJ2-5|TRBV18
CASSRTSGVQETQYF
TGTGCCAGCTCCAGGACTAGCGGGGTGCAAGAGACCCAGTACTTC
>-|TRBD2|TRBJ2-3|TRBV5-4
CASSPGLAGRTSTDTQYF
TGTGCCAGCAGCCCGGGACTAGCGGGACGTACTAGCACAGATACGCAGTATTTT
>few|-|TRBJ1-5|TRBV19
CASSIVGGYQPQHF
TGTGCCAGTAGTATAGTGGGAGGTTACCAGCCCCAGCATTTT
>-|-|TRBJ1-5|TRBV16
CASSQLRALGLNQPQHF
TGTGCCAGCAGCCAATTGAGGGCCCTTGGTCTTAATCAGCCCCAGCATTTT
>-|TRBD1|TRBJ2-7|TRBV27
CASSWQGAWEQYF
TGTGCCAGCAGTTGGCAGGGGGCTTGGGAGCAGTACTTC
>once|-|TRBJ2-1|TRBV15
CATSRAINEQFF
TGTGCCACCAGCAGGGCCATCAATGAGCAGTTCTTC
>-|TRBD1|TRBJ2-4|TRBV5-5
CASSSGTGPNIQYF
TGTGCCAGCAGCTCCGGGACAGGGCCCAACATTCAGTACTTC
>-|-|TRBJ2-2|TRBV21-1
CASRDRHTGELFF
TGTGCCAGCCGTGACAGGCACACCGGGGAGCTGTTTTTT
>-|TRBD1|TRBJ1-2|TRBV7-8
CASSLVGGDRGGYYGYTF
TGTGCCAGCAGCTTAGTTGGGGGAGACAGGGGAGGGTACTATGGCTACACCTTC
>-|-|TRBJ2-7|TRBV2
CAGSRGSYEQYF
TGTGCCGGAAGCCGGGGGTCCTACGAGCAGTACTTC
>-|-|TRBJ2-7|TRBV27
CASSLVGFGTYEQYF
TGTGCCAGCAGTTTAGTAGGGTTTGGTACCTACGAGCAGTACTTC
>-|-|TRBJ2-1|TRBV7-2
CASSHLLGNEQFF
TGTGCCAGCAGCCACCTTCTGGGCAATGAGCAGTTCTTC
>-|-|TRBJ2-2|TRBV27
CASQSLQTRIPGELFF
TGTGCCAGCCAATCGCTTCAAACACGAATACCCGGGGAGCTGTTTTTT
>-|TRBD1|TRBJ1-1|TRBV6-1
CASSELGQGTEAFF
TGTGCCAGCAGTGAACTAGGACAGGGAACTGAAGCTTTCTTT
>-|-|TRBJ2-5|TRBV4-1
CASSQDNDEAGWETQYF
TGCGCCAGCAGCCAAGATAACGACGAGGCAGGGTGGGAGACCCAGTACTTC
>many|-|TRBJ2-7|TRBV6-1
CASSARHRLAYEQYF
TGTGCCAGCAGTGCAAGACACCGGTTAGCCTACGAGCAGTACTTC
>-|TRBD2|TRBJ2-3|TRBV5-1
CASSSGGGTIHTQYF
TGCGCCAGCAGCTCGGGCGGGGGGACCATTCATACGCAGTATTTT
>-|-|TRBJ2-3|TRBV5-1
CASSLAGRSTDTQYF
TGCGCCAGCAGCTTGGCAGGACGGAGCACAGATACGCAGTATTTT